What follows is one T cell receptor (beta chain) and its context. Exposure to brentuximab vedotin varied, and each patient had relapsed following autologous stem cell transplantation. This sample was included in a study of PD-1 blockade in classical Hodgkin lymphoma. Sequencing was performed with immunoSEQ multiplex PCR; in TCRdb, only in-frame clones are kept and a portion is missing. The table includes 95,000 or so clones, over 80% detected once. V lost 2 bases and J lost 8; bases outside the gene matches: 5. The CDR3 is 13 amino acids. Germline CDR1 is SGHDN and CDR2 is FVKESK. This receptor was obtained from a human donor with classical Hodgkin lymphoma. The sequencing used peripheral blood mononuclear cells (PBMCs), collected at baseline. The rearrangement joins TRBV14 to TRBJ1-2, with TRBD1 matching over 7 bases. This chain's CDR3 is CASSQIETGGYTF. Written as DNA, the CDR3 is TGTGCCAGCAGCCAAATCGAGACAGGGGGCTACACCTTC. Using reference TRBV14 and TRBJ1-2 for the parts outside the CDR3, the full variable domain is EAGVTQFPSHSVIEKGQTVTLRCDPISGHDNLYWYRRVMGKEIKFLLHFVKESKQDESGMPNNRFLAERTGGTYSTLKVQPAELEDSGVYFCASSQIETGGYTFGSGTRLTVV.